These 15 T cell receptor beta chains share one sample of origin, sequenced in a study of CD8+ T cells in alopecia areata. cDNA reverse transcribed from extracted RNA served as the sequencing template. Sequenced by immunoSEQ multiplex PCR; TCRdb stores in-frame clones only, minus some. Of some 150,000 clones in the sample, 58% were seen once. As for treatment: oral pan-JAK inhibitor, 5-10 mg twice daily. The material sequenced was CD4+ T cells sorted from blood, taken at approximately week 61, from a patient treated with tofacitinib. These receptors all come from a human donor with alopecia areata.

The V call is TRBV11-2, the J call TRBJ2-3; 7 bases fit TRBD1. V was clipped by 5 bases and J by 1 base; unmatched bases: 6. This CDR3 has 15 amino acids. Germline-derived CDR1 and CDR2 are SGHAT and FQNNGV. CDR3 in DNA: TGTGCCAGCAGCCCTGGGACAGTGCGCACAGATACGCAGTATTTT. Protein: CASSPGTVRTDTQYF.

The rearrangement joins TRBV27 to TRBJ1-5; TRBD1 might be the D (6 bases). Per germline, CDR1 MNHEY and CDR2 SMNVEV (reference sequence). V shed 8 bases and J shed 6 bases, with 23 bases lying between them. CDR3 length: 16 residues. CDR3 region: CASRQRGASFGQPQHF. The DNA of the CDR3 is TGTGCCAGCCGCCAACGGGGGGCCTCTTTCGGTCAGCCCCAGCATTTT.

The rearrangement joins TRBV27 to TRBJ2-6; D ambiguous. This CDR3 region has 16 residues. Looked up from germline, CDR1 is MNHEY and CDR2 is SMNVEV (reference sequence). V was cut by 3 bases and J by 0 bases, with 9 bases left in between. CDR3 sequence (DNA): TGTGCCAGCAGTTTGAGTTCGAGCTCTGGGGCCAACGTCCTGACTTTC. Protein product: CASSLSSSSGANVLTF. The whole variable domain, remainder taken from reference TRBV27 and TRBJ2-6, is EAQVTQNPRYLITVTGKKLTVTCSQNMNHEYMSWYRQDPGLGLRQIYYSMNVEVTDKGDVPEGYKVSRKEKRNFPLILESPSPNQTSLYFCASSLSSSSGANVLTFGAGSRLTVL.

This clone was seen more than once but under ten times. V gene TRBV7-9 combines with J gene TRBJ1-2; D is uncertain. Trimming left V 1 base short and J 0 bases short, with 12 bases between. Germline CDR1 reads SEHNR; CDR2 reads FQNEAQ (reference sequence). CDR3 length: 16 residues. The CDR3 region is CASSLGGAEANYGYTF. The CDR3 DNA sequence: TGTGCCAGCAGCTTAGGCGGTGCGGAAGCTAACTATGGCTACACCTTC.

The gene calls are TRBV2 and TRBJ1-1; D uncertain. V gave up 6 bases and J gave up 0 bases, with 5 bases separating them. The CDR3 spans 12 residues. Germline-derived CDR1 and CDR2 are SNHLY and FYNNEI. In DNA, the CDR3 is TGTGCCAGCAGCTTACTGAACACTGAAGCTTTCTTT. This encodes CASSLLNTEAFF.

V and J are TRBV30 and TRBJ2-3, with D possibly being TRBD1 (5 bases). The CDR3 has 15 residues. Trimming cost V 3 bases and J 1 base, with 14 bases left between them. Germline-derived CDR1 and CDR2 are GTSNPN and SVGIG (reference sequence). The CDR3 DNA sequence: TGTGCCTGGAGCGACAGTTCTCGGGGCACAGATACGCAGTATTTT. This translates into CAWSDSSRGTDTQYF. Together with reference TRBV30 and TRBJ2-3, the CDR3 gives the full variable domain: SQTIHQWPATLVQPVGSPLSLECTVEGTSNPNLYWYRQAAGRGLQLLFYSVGIGQISSEVPQNLSASRPQDRQFILSSKKLLLSDSGFYLCAWSDSSRGTDTQYFGPGTRLTVL.

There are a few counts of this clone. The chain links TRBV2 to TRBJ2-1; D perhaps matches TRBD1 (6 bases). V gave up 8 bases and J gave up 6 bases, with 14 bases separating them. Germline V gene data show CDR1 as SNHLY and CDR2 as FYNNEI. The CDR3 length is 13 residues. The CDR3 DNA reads TGTGCCAGCCCCCCCGACAGGAGCAATGAGCAGTTCTTC. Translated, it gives CASPPDRSNEQFF.

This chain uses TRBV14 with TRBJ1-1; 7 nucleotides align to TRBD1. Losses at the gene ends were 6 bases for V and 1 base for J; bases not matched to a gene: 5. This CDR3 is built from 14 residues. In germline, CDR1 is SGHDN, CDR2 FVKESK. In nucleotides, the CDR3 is TGTGCCAGCAGGGCGGACAGGACGAACACTGAAGCTTTCTTT. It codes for CASRADRTNTEAFF.

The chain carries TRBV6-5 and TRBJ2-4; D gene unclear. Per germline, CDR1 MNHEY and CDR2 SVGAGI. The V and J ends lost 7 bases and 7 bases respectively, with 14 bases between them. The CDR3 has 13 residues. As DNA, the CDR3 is TGTGCCAGCACGTGGTCCCAAGGGAACATTCAGTACTTC. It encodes CASTWSQGNIQYF.

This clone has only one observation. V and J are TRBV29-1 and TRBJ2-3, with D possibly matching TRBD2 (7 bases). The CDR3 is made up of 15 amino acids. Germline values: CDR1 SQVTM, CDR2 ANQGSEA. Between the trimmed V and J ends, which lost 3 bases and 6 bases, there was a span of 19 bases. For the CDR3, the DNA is TGCAGCGTTGAGGGCGGGGGCTCCGAGTTTGATACGCAGTATTTT. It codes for CSVEGGGSEFDTQYF.

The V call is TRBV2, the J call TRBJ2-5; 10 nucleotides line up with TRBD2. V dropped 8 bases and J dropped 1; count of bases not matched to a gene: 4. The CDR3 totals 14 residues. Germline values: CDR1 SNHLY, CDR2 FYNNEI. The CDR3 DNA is TGTGCCAGCCGGGGACTAGCGAGCCAAGAGACCCAGTACTTC. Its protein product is CASRGLASQETQYF.

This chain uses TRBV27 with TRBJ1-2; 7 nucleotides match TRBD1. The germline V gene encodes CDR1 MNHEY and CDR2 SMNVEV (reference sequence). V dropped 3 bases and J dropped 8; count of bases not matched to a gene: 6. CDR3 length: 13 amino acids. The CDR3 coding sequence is TGTGCCAGCAGTTTGAGAGCAGGGGGAGGCTACACCTTC. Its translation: CASSLRAGGGYTF.

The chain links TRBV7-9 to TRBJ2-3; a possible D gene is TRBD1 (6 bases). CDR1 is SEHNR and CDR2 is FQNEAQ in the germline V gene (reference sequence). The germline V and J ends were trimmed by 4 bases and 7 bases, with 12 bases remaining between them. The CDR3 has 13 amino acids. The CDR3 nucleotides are TGTGCCAGCAGCTCCCGACAGGCTAATACGCAGTATTTT. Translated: CASSSRQANTQYF.

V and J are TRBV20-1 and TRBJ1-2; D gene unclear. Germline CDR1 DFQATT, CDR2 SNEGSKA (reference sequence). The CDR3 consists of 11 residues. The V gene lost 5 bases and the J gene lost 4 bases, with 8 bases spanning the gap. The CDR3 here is CSALGSYGYTF. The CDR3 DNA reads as TGCAGTGCTTTGGGGAGCTATGGCTACACCTTC.

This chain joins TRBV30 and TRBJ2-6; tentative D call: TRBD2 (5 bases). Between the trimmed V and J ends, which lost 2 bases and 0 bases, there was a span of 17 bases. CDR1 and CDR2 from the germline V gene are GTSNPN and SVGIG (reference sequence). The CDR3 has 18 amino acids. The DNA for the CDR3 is TGTGCCTGGAGTCCCTTTTCGGGAAACCCCTCTGGGGCCAACGTCCTGACTTTC. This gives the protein CAWSPFSGNPSGANVLTF.